This TCR beta chain was obtained from a study of regulatory T cells in long-lasting Graves disease. This clonotype has ten or more counts. V shed 4 bases and J shed 0 bases, with 11 bases lying between them. This CDR3 is built from 14 residues. CDR1 is SGHRS and CDR2 is YFSETQ in the germline V gene. The time point is: newly diagnosed GD, antithyroid drugs for less than 3 months. There was RNA extracted from PBMCs, and the TCR library was made from it. Combining iRepertoire HTBI primers with Arm-PCR of CDR3 regions, the authors built TCR beta libraries. TCRdb ran MiXCR on the multiplex PCR reads and lists one entry per CDR3 protein. The sample records more than 450,000 distinct CDR3 sequences, 15% to 20% being singletons. The same sample was also studied in work on T cells in Graves' hyperthyroidism and ophthalmopathy.

The sequencing here drew on peripheral blood mononuclear cells (PBMCs), taken at new diagnosis, from a patient treated with antithyroid drugs. This chain connects TRBV5-1 to TRBJ2-7; D is possibly TRBD2 (6 bases). The TCR originated in a man aged 35-49 years with Graves disease. CDR3 region: CASSPGGTSYEQYF. CDR3 in DNA: TGCGCCAGCAGCCCAGGCGGGACCTCCTACGAGCAGTACTTC.